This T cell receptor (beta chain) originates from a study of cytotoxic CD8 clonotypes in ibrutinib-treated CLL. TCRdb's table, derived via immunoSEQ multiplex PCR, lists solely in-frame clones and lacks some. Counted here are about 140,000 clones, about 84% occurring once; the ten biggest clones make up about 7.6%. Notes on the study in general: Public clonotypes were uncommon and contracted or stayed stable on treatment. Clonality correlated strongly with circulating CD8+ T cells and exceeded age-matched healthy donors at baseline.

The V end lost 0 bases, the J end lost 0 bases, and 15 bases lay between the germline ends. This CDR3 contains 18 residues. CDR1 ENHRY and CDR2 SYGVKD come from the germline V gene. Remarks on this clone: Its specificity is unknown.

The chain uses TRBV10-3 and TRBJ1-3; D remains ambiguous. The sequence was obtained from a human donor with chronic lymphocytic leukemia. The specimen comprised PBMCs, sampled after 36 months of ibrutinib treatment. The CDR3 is CAISESPLRAFSGNTIYF. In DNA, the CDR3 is TGTGCCATCAGTGAGTCCCCCCTCCGGGCCTTCTCTGGAAACACCATATATTTT.